The 16 T cell receptor beta chains in this list originate from one sample, sequenced in a study of shared T cell receptors in the human thymus. Assay: immunoSEQ multiplex PCR; the TCRdb copy retains only in-frame clones and omits some. This sample has 500,000 to 750,000 clones, with around nine tenths found just once. A further study also used this sample, focusing on human thymus T cells.

Sequencing was performed on thymocytes. The receptor set was obtained from a boy in the first two years of life with a congenital heart defect.

The chain combines TRBV2 with TRBJ2-7; 11 bases line up with TRBD2. The CDR3 contains 14 residues. CDR1 is SNHLY, CDR2 FYNNEI, per germline. V lost 4 bases and J lost 4; bases outside the gene matches: 3. CDR3 DNA sequence: TGTGCCAGCAGTGCTAGCGGGAGGTCGTACGAGCAGTACTTC. It codes for CASSASGRSYEQYF. Complete variable domain (other parts from reference TRBV2 and TRBJ2-7): EPEVTQTPSHQVTQMGQEVILRCVPISNHLYFYWYRQILGQKVEFLVSFYNNEISEKSEIFDDQFSVERPDGSNFTLKIRSTKLEDSAMYFCASSASGRSYEQYFGPGTRLTVT.

In its sample, this clone was seen a few times. The J gene is TRBJ1-4, the V gene TRBV6-1; D remains ambiguous. Germline V lookup: CDR1 MNHNS, CDR2 SASEGT. CDR3 length equals 17 residues. With 4 bases removed from V and 13 bases from J, the gap between germline ends came to 28 bases. CDR3 in DNA: TGTGCCAGCAGTGGACCTGGGAGAGTCCACCTGGTCATGAGACTGTTTTTT. Encoded protein: CASSGPGRVHLVMRLFF.

CDR3 sequence reads: CASSQPMLQGNTEAFF. The CDR3 DNA sequence: TGTGCCAGCAGCCAACCAATGTTGCAGGGGAACACTGAAGCTTTCTTT. This chain connects TRBV28 to TRBJ1-1, with a tentative D call TRBD1 (5 bases). The CDR3 has 16 amino acids. The germline CDR1 and CDR2 sequences are MDHEN and SYDVKM. V lost 6 bases to trimming and J lost 1 base, with 18 bases between them.

The chain combines TRBV19 with TRBJ1-4; 7 nucleotides agree with TRBD1. The CDR3 is made up of 14 amino acids. Germline assignment: CDR1 LNHDA and CDR2 SQIVND (reference sequence). V shed 4 bases and J 6 bases; nucleotides not matched to a gene: 5. CDR3 sequence (DNA): TGTGCCAGTAGTAGAAGGGGGCCATATGAAAAACTGTTTTTT. Translated, it gives CASSRRGPYEKLFF.

The J gene is TRBJ2-7, the V gene TRBV28; TRBD2 is a possible D gene (6 bases). V lost 4 bases and J lost 1, with 20 bases in between. Germline CDR1 and CDR2: MDHEN and SYDVKM. The CDR3 runs to 17 residues. DNA for the CDR3: TGTGCCAGCAGTTCCCCAGCGGGCTATCATACATCCTACGAGCAGTACTTC. This encodes CASSSPAGYHTSYEQYF.

The chain recombines TRBV5-4 with TRBJ2-5, with 9 bases lining up with TRBD2. Germline-derived CDR1 and CDR2 are SGHNT and YYREEE (reference sequence). This CDR3 is built from 18 residues. The ends lost 4 bases at V and 0 bases at J; junction bases unmatched: 13. This CDR3 reads CASSPGSSGALDQETQYF. The CDR3 DNA sequence: TGTGCCAGCAGCCCAGGGTCTAGCGGGGCCCTCGACCAAGAGACCCAGTACTTC. The full variable domain, its missing parts supplied by reference TRBV5-4 and TRBJ2-5, is ETGVTQSPTHLIKTRGQQVTLRCSSQSGHNTVSWYQQALGQGPQFIFQYYREEENGRGNFPPRFSGLQFPNYSSELNVNALELDDSALYLCASSPGSSGALDQETQYFGPGTRLLVL.

The chain couples TRBV27 to TRBJ2-1; possible D gene TRBD2, 6 bases. Trimming removed 3 bases from V and 7 bases from J, with 19 bases in between. The CDR3 has 16 amino acids. The V gene's germline CDR1 is MNHEY and CDR2 SMNVEV (reference sequence). CDR3 in amino acids: CASSLSAGPAGNEQFF. CDR3 DNA sequence: TGTGCCAGCAGTTTGTCAGCGGGTCCTGCGGGTAATGAGCAGTTCTTC.

The CDR3 region has the DNA TGTGCCTGGAGGAGAATCGACTCCTACGAGCAGTACTTC. It codes for CAWRRIDSYEQYF. V gene TRBV30 combines with J gene TRBJ2-7; D remains unclear. This CDR3 region has 13 residues. The germline V gene has CDR1 GTSNPN and CDR2 SVGIG (reference sequence). Between the trimmed V and J ends, which lost 3 bases and 0 bases, there was a span of 9 bases.

The chain couples TRBV10-3 to TRBJ1-2; TRBD1 matches at 7 bases. The CDR3 length is 16 residues. The V gene's germline CDR1 is ENHRY and CDR2 SYGVKD. J was trimmed by 8 bases and V by 3 bases; bases with no gene match: 15. In nucleotides, the CDR3 is TGTGCCATCAGTGAACGGAAACAGGGGACCGAGGGAGGCTACACCTTC. Protein: CAISERKQGTEGGYTF.

This chain links TRBV4-2 with TRBJ2-5, with TRBD2 matching 7 bases. CDR1 and CDR2 (germline): LGHNA, YNFKEQ. The CDR3 length is 19 residues. Unmatched junction bases numbered 22, after V lost 2 bases and J lost 7 bases. CDR3 sequence (DNA): TGTGCCAGCAGCCAAATAATAGGGGAGGGCAGCGGACGATACGGGACCCAGTACTTC. Its protein is CASSQIIGEGSGRYGTQYF.

This clone was counted a single time. The CDR3 spells CASRETYPYTEAFF. DNA of the CDR3: TGTGCCAGCAGGGAAACCTATCCGTACACTGAAGCTTTCTTT. The chain is built from TRBV6-1 and TRBJ1-1; D is uncertain. The germline V and J ends were trimmed by 6 bases and 3 bases, with 14 bases remaining between them. Per the germline V gene, CDR1 is MNHNS and CDR2 is SASEGT. The CDR3 is made up of 14 amino acids.

The chain has TRBV9 and TRBJ1-1, with 9 bases lining up with TRBD1. The CDR3 covers 17 residues. The germline V gene encodes CDR1 SGDLS and CDR2 YYNGEE. V trimming: 5 bases; J trimming: 5 bases; junction bases outside the gene matches: 16. The CDR3 loop is CASRDPFTGGEGTEAFF. For the CDR3, the DNA is TGTGCCAGCAGGGACCCCTTCACAGGGGGCGAAGGTACTGAAGCTTTCTTT.

This clone was counted only a few times. J is TRBJ2-1 and V is TRBV6-1; 14 bases agree with TRBD2. This CDR3 has 13 amino acids. Germline CDR1 is MNHNS and CDR2 is SASEGT. V lost 6 bases, J lost 8 bases, and 0 bases stayed unmatched. In DNA, the CDR3 is TGTGCCAGCAGGACTAGCGGGAGGGATGAGCAGTTCTTC. This codes for CASRTSGRDEQFF.

The chain joins TRBV7-6 to TRBJ1-2; maybe TRBD1 (6 bases). Deletions cut 10 bases from V and 6 bases from J, with 15 bases between. Germline V CDR1 and CDR2: SGHVS, FNYEAQ. This CDR3 is 12 amino acids long. The CDR3 reads CATRRPGDGYTF. For the CDR3, the DNA is TGTGCCACTCGCCGGCCAGGGGATGGCTACACCTTC.

CDR3 DNA: TGTGCCTGGAGACCCGGGAGCGGGAGAGGGACCGGGGAGCTGTTTTTT. The encoded protein is CAWRPGSGRGTGELFF. This rearrangement joins TRBV30 to TRBJ2-2, with 8 nucleotides matching TRBD2. CDR1 is GTSNPN, CDR2 SVGIG, per germline (reference sequence). The V segment lost 3 bases and the J segment 5 bases; nucleotides outside the gene matches: 11. This CDR3 has 16 residues.

The J gene is TRBJ2-1, the V gene TRBV15, with TRBD2 matching 12 bases. The CDR3 has 17 residues. V was clipped by 5 bases and J by 10 bases; unmatched bases: 15. CDR1 is LNHNV, CDR2 YYDKDF, per germline (reference sequence). The chain's CDR3 is CATSSSYRGTSGPEQFF. CDR3 bases: TGTGCCACCAGCTCCTCCTATCGCGGGACTAGCGGGCCAGAGCAGTTCTTC.